The 5 T cell receptor beta chains listed next were all sequenced from one sample in a study of cytomegalovirus exposure and HLA in healthy donors. The PCR ran on 60 Vbeta and 13 Jbeta primers. Method: immunoSEQ multiplex PCR; TCRdb's copy keeps in-frame clones and lacks some. Among fewer than 80,000 clones listed, about 80% were seen once. The sample was PBMCs. The receptors originated from a man aged 18-30 years in good health and CMV-seronegative.

The CDR3 DNA follows: TGCGCCAGCAGCTTGAGAGGCCCAGGGGAGAGTTATAATTCACCCCTCCACTTT. Its translation is CASSLRGPGESYNSPLHF. V and J are TRBV5-1 and TRBJ1-6; tentatively, D is TRBD1 (6 bases). CDR3 length equals 18 residues. The germline gives CDR1 SGHRS, CDR2 YFSETQ. Trimming removed 1 base at V and 4 bases at J, with 18 bases between.

This clone was recorded a few times. This chain links TRBV6-1 with TRBJ2-7; possible D gene TRBD1, 5 bases. Trimming removed 5 bases from V and 7 bases from J, with 21 bases in between. Looked up from germline, CDR1 is MNHNS and CDR2 is SASEGT. The CDR3 contains 15 residues. CDR3 DNA: TGTGCCAGCAGTTCCCCCCAGGCGGCTAGGGGAGAGCAGTACTTC. Translation: CASSSPQAARGEQYF.

The chain carries TRBV27 and TRBJ1-1; D may be TRBD1 (5 bases). V dropped 3 bases and J dropped 7 bases, with 9 bases sitting between them. The CDR3 totals 12 residues. Germline-derived CDR1 and CDR2 are MNHEY and SMNVEV (reference sequence). Here the CDR3 reads CASSFLQGEAFF. CDR3 in DNA: TGTGCCAGCAGTTTTCTCCAGGGTGAAGCTTTCTTT.

As concerns this clone: Sequence at one end of the junction differs from germline and may be a read error. The V call is TRBV19, the J call TRBJ1-6; D not resolved. CDR1 and CDR2 (germline): LNHDA, SQIVND (reference sequence). The CDR3 totals 12 residues. CDR3 coding DNA: TGTGCCAGTAGTAGTCTAGATTCACCCCCCCACTTT. Residues: CASSSLDSPPHF.

This chain uses TRBV27 with TRBJ1-2, with TRBD1 identical over 12 bases. With 5 bases clipped from V and 2 bases from J, the junction kept 6 bases outside the gene matches. The CDR3 consists of 16 residues. Germline CDR1 and CDR2: MNHEY and SMNVEV (reference sequence). DNA of the CDR3: TGTGCCAGCAGTCAAGGGACAGGGGGCTGGAACTATGGCTACACCTTC. It specifies CASSQGTGGWNYGYTF.